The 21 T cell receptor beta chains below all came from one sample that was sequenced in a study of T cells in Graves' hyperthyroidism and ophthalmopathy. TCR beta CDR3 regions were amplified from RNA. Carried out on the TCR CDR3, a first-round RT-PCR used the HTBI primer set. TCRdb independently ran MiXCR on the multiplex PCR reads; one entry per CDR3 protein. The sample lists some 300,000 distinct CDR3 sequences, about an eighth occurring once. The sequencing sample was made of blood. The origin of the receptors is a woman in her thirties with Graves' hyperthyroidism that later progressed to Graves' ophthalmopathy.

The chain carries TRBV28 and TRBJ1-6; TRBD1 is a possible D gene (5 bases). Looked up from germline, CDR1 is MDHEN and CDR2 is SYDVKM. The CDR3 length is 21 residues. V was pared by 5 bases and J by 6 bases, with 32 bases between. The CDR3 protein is CASSLRREGPGLFPPNSPLHF. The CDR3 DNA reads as TGTGCCAGCAGTCTTCGTCGCGAGGGGCCAGGTCTTTTTCCCCCTAATTCACCCCTCCACTTT.

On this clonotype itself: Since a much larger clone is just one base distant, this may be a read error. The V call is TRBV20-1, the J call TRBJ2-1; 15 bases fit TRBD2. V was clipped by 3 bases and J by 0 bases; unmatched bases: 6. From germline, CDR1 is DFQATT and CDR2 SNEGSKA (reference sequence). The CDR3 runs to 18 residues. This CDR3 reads CSARGLAGGKGSYNEQFF. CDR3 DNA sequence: TGCAGTGCTAGGGGACTAGCGGGAGGAAAGGGCTCCTACAATGAGCAGTTCTTC.

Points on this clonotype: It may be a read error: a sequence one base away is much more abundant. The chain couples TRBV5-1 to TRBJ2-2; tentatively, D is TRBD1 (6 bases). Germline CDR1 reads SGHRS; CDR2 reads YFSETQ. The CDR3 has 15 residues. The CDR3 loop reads CASKTFQGSTGELLF. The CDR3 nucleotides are TGCGCCAGCAAAACATTCCAGGGGTCCACCGGGGAGCTGCTTTTT.

CDR3 nucleotide sequence: TGTGCCAGCAGTTACGCTCCGGGCTACGGAAACACCATATATTTT. It specifies CASSYAPGYGNTIYF. This chain links TRBV6-2 or TRBV6-3 with TRBJ1-3; D not certain. Between the trimmed V and J ends, which lost 2 bases and 4 bases, there was a span of 12 bases. The CDR3 consists of 15 residues. The germline CDR1 and CDR2 sequences are MNHEY and SVGEGT.

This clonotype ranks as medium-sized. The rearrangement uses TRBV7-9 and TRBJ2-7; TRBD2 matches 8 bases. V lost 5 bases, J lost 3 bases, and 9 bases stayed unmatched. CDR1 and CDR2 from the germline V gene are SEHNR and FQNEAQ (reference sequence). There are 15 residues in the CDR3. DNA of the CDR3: TGTGCCAGCAGCCTCAAGGGAGCGGGAGACTACGAGCAGTACTTC. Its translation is CASSLKGAGDYEQYF.

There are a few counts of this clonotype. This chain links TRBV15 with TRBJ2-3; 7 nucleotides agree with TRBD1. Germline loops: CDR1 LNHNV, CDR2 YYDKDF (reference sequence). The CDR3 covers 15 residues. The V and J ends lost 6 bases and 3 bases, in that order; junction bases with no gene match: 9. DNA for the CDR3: TGTGCCACCAGAAGACCGGGACAGTTAACAGATACGCAGTATTTT. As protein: CATRRPGQLTDTQYF.

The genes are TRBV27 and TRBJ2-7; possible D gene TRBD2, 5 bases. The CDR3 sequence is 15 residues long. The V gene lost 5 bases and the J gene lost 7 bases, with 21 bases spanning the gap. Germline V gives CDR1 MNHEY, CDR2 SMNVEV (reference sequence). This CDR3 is CASSPTDGNPLEQYF. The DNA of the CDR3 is TGTGCCAGCAGTCCAACGGACGGGAACCCGTTGGAGCAGTACTTC.

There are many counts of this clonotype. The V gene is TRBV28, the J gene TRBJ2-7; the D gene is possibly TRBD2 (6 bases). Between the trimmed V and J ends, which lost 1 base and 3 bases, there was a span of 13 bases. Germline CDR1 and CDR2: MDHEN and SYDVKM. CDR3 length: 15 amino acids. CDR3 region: CASSLSRGIDYEQYF. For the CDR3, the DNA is TGTGCCAGCAGTTTATCACGCGGGATCGACTACGAGCAGTACTTC.

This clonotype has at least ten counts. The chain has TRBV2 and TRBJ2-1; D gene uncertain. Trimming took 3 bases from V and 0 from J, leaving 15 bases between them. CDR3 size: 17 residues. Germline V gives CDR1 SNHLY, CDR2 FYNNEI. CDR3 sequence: CASSDPGPNISYNEQFF. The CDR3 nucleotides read TGTGCCAGCAGTGACCCAGGTCCGAATATCTCCTACAATGAGCAGTTCTTC.

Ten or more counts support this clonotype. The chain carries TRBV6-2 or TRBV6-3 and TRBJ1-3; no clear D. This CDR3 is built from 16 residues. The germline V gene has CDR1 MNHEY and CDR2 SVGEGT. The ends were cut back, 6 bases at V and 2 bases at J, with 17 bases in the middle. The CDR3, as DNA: TGTGCCAGCAGCTCTCGGACGGCCGAAACTGGAAACACCATATATTTT. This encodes CASSSRTAETGNTIYF.

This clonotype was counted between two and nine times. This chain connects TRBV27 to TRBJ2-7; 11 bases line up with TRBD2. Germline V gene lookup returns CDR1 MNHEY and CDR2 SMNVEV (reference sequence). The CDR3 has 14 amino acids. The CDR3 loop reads CTTQPGLAAHEQYF. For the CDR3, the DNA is TGTACCACCCAACCGGGACTAGCGGCCCACGAGCAGTACTTC.

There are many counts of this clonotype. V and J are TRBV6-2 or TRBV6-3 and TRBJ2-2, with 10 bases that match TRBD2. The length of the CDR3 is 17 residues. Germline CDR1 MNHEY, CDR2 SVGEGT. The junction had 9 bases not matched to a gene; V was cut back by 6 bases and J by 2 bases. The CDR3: CASRRSTSGINTGELFF. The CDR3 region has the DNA TGTGCCAGCAGACGATCTACTAGCGGGATTAACACCGGGGAGCTGTTTTTT.

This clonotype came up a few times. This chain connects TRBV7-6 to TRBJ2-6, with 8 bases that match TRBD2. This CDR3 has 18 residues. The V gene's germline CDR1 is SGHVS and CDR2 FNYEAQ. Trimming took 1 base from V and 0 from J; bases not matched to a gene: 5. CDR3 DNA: TGTGCCAGCAGCTTAGGAAGCGGGAGCTACTCTGGGGCCAACGTCCTGACTTTC. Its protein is CASSLGSGSYSGANVLTF. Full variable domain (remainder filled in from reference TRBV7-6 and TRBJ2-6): GAGVSQSPRYKVTKRGQDVALRCDPISGHVSLYWYRQALGQGPEFLTYFNYEAQQDKSGLPNDRFSAERPEGSISTLTIQRTEQRDSAMYRCASSLGSGSYSGANVLTFGAGSRLTVL.

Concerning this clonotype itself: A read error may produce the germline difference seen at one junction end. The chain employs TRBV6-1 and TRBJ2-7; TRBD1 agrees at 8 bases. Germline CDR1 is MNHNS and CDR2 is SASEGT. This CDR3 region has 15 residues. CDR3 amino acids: CASSEAYTGGYEQYF. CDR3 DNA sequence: TGTGCCAGCAGCGAAGCCTATACAGGGGGCTACGAGCAGTACTTC.

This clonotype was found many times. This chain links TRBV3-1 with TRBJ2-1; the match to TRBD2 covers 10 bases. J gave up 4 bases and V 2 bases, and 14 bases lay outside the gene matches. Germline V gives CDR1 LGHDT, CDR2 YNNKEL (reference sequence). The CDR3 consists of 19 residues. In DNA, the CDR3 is TGTGCCAGCAGCCAAATAGGTGGCTGGACTAGCGGTCTATACAATGAGCAGTTCTTC. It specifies CASSQIGGWTSGLYNEQFF.

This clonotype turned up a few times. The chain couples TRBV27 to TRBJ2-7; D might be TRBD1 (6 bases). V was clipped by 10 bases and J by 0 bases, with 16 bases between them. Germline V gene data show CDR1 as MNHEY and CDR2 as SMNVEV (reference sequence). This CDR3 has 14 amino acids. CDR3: CATTSWDTSYEQYF. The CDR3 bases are TGTGCCACAACCTCATGGGACACCTCCTACGAGCAGTACTTC.

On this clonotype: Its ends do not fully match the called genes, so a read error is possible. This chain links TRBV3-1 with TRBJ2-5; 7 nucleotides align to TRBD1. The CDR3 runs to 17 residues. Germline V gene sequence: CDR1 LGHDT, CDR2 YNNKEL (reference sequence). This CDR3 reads CAGSQDPSRGPGETQYF. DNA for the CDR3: TGTGCCGGCAGCCAGGATCCTAGTAGGGGGCCCGGCGAGACCCAGTACTTC.

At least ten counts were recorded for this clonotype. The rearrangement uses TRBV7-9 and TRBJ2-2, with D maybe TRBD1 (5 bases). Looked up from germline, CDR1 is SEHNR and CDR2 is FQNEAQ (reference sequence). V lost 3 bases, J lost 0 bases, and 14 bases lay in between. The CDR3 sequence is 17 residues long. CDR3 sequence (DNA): TGTGCCAGCAGCTTGGCAGACAGAAGTCCGAACACCGGGGAGCTGTTTTTT. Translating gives CASSLADRSPNTGELFF.

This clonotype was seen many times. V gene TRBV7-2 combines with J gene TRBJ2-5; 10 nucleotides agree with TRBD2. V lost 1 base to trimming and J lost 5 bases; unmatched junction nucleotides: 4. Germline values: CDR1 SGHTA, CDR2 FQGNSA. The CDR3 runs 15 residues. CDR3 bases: TGTGCCAGCAGCTTAGGAGCGGGAGGGTTGGAGACCCAGTACTTC. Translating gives CASSLGAGGLETQYF.

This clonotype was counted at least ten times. CDR3 protein: CASRGGQVINQPQHF. CDR3 sequence (DNA): TGTGCCAGCAGAGGGGGGCAGGTCATCAATCAGCCCCAGCATTTT. The chain links TRBV6-1 to TRBJ1-5, with D possibly TRBD1 on 6 matching bases. The CDR3 is made up of 15 amino acids. Between the trimmed V and J ends, which lost 6 bases and 3 bases, there was a span of 15 bases. Germline values: CDR1 MNHNS, CDR2 SASEGT.

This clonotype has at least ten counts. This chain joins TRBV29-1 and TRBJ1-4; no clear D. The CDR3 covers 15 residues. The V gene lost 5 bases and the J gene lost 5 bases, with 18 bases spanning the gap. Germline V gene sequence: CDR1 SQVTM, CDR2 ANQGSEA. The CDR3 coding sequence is TGCAGCGTTCTAGTCAGCCGGCTACTAAATGAAAAACTGTTTTTT. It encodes CSVLVSRLLNEKLFF. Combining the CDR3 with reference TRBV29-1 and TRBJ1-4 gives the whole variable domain SAVISQKPSRDICQRGTSLTIQCQVDSQVTMMFWYRQQPGQSLTLIATANQGSEATYESGFVIDKFPISRPNLTFSTLTVSNMSPEDSSIYLCSVLVSRLLNEKLFFGSGTQLSVL.